This T cell receptor (beta chain) is from a study of Graves' ophthalmopathy and Graves' hyperthyroidism. As the template, RNA transcripts were used to amplify TCR beta CDR3 regions. After a first-round RT-PCR with HTBI primers, a second-round multiplex PCR was run. TCRdb processed the multiplex PCR reads anew with MiXCR; each CDR3 protein has one entry. The data contain a few hundred thousand distinct CDR3 sequences, roughly a sixth of them singletons. This clonotype was seen at least ten times. This CDR3 is built from 14 residues. Germline lookup yields CDR1 SQVTM and CDR2 ANQGSEA. The germline V and J ends were trimmed by 6 bases and 7 bases, with 21 bases remaining between them.

The source of this sequence is an adult man with Graves' ophthalmopathy. Sequenced sample: peripheral blood. The V call is TRBV29-1, the J call TRBJ2-5, with D maybe TRBD2 (6 bases). For the CDR3, the DNA is TGCAGCGTCGGGGGTGGGGGACCAAGAATGACCCAGTACTTC. This codes for CSVGGGGPRMTQYF.